The sequence of this T cell receptor beta chain was determined in a study of T-cell reconstitution after alpha-beta-depleted transplantation in children. The authors prepared the TCRbeta library with unique molecular identifiers. TCRdb redid the calling of the PCR reads with MiXCR, one entry per CDR3 protein. The data contain a few hundred thousand distinct CDR3 sequences, about an eighth of them singletons. In regard to this clonotype: Its antigen is undetermined.

Findings and limits, study-wide: Newly made T cells mostly supplied T-cell counts and diversity one year after transplant. Reportedly, only several hundred clones from non-depleted graft cells drove alpha-beta T-cell counts at about two months. For some patients, TCRbeta diversity was high at day 60 because of recipient T cells and thymic progenitors that survived.

Germline trimming cut 5 bases from V and 0 bases from J; bases unmatched to any gene: 3. This CDR3 has 15 residues. Germline CDR1 is MNHEY and CDR2 is SVGEGT. This chain uses TRBV6-2 or TRBV6-3 with TRBJ2-4, with 8 bases identical to TRBD2. This receptor was identified in a male patient aged 10 to 17 who had a stem cell transplant for acute myeloid leukemia, so the T cells may come from the graft donor. This material consisted of PBMCs, mostly from graft donor cells, taken 360 days after TCRalphabeta/CD19-depleted stem cell transplant. As DNA, the CDR3 is TGTGCCAGCAGTAAGCGGGAGCTAGCCAAAAACATTCAGTACTTC. It specifies CASSKRELAKNIQYF.